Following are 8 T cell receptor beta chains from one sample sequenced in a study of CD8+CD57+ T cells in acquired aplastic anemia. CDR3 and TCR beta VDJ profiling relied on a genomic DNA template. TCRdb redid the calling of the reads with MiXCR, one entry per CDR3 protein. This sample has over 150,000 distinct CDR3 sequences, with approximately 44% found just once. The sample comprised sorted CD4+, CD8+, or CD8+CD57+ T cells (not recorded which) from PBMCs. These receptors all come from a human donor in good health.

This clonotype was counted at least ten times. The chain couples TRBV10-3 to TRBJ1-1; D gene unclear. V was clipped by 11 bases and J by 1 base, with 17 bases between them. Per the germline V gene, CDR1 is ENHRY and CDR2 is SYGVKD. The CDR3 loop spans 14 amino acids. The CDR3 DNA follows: TGTGCCGCCAAACAGAACAACGAGAACACTGAAGCTTTCTTT. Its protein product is CAAKQNNENTEAFF.

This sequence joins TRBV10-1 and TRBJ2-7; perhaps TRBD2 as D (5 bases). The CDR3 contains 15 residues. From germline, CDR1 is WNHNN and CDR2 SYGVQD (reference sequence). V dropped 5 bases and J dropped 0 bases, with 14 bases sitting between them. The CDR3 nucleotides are TGCGCCAGCAGTCCCTGTACGGGGAGCTCCTACGAGCAGTACTTC. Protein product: CASSPCTGSSYEQYF.

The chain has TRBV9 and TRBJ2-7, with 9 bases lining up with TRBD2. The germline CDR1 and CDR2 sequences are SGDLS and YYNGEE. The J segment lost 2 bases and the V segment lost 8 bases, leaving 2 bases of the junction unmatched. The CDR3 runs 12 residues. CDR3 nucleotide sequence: TGTGCCAGACTAGCGGGCACCTACGAGCAGTACTTC. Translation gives CARLAGTYEQYF.

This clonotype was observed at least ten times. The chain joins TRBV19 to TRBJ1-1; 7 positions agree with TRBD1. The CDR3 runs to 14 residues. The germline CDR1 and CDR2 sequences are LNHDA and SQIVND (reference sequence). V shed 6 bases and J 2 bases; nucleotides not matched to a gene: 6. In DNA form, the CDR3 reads TGTGCCAGTAGGGCAGGGGGAGTAAACACTGAAGCTTTCTTT. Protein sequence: CASRAGGVNTEAFF. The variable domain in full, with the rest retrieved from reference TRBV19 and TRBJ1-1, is DGGITQSPKYLFRKEGQNVTLSCEQNLNHDAMYWYRQDPGQGLRLIYYSQIVNDFQKGDIAEGYSVSREKKESFPLTVTSAQKNPTAFYLCASRAGGVNTEAFFGQGTRLTVV.

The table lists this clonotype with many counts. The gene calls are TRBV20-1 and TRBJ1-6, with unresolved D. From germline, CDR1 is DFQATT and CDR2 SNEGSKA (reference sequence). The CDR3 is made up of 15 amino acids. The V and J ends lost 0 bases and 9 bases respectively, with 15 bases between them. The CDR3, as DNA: TGCAGTGCTAGAGATTCAACCAGAGTCGTTTCACCCCTCCACTTT. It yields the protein CSARDSTRVVSPLHF.

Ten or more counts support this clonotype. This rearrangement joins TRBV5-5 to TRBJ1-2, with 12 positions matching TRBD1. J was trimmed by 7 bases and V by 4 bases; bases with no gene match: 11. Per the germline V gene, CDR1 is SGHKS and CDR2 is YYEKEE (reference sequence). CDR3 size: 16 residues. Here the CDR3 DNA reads TGTGCCAGCAGCAGTCCCGGGACAGGGGGCGCAGGTGGCTACACCTTC. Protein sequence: CASSSPGTGGAGGYTF.

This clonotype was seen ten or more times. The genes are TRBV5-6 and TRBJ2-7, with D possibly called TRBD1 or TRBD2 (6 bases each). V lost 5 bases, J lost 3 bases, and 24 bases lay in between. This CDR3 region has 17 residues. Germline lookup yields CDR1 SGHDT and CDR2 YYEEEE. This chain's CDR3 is CASSPPPGTPGDYEQYF. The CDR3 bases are TGTGCCAGCAGTCCGCCCCCCGGGACACCGGGGGACTACGAGCAGTACTTC.

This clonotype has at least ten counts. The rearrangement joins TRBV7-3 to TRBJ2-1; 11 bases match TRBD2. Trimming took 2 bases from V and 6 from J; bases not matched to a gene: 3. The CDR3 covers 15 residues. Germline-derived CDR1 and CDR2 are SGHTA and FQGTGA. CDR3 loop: CASSLELAGVNEQFF. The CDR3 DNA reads TGTGCCAGCAGCTTAGAACTAGCGGGGGTCAATGAGCAGTTCTTC. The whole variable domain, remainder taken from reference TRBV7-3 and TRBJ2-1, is GAGVSQTPSNKVTEKGKYVELRCDPISGHTALYWYRQSLGQGPEFLIYFQGTGAADDSGLPNDRFFAVRPEGSVSTLKIQRTERGDSAVYLCASSLELAGVNEQFFGPGTRLTVL.